This paragraph reports one TCR beta chain. Its matching antigen is unknown. This entry comes from a study of tumor-infiltrating lymphocytes in localized non-small cell lung cancer. About the study: Patients included smokers and never-smokers with various histologies, some sampled after neoadjuvant chemotherapy. Study conclusions and caveats: Compared with uninvolved lung, tumors showed higher T cell infiltration by TCRbeta sequencing.

The protocol was immunoSEQ multiplex PCR, while the TCRdb copy is restricted to in-frame clones and leaves out a portion. The table lists about 12,000 clones, 86% of them singletons. Trimming shortened V by 3 bases and J by 5 bases, and 10 bases separated the two germline ends. The CDR3 is 13 amino acids. CDR1 is MNHEY, CDR2 SMNVEV, per germline (reference sequence). The gene calls are TRBV27 and TRBJ1-2; maybe TRBD1 (6 bases). Sequencing was performed on lung tumor tissue. The TCR comes from a human donor with non-small cell lung cancer. This chain's CDR3 is CASSFRGGYGYTF. CDR3 nucleotide sequence: TGTGCCAGCAGTTTCAGGGGAGGGTATGGCTACACCTTC.